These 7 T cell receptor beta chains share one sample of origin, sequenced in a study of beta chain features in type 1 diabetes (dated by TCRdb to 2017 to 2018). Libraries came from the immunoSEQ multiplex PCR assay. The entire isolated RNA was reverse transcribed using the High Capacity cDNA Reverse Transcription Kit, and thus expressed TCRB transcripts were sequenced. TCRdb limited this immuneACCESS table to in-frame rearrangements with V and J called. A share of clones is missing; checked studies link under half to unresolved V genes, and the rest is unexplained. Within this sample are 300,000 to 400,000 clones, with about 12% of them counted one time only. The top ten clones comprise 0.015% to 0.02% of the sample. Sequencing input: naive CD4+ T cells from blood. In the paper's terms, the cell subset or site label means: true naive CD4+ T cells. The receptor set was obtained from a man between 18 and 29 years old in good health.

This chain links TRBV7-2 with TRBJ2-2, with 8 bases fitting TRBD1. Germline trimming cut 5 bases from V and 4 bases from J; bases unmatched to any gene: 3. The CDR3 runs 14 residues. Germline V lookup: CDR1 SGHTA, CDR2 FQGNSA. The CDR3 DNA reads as TGTGCCAGCAGCACCGGGACAGGCACCGGGGAGCTGTTTTTT. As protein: CASSTGTGTGELFF.

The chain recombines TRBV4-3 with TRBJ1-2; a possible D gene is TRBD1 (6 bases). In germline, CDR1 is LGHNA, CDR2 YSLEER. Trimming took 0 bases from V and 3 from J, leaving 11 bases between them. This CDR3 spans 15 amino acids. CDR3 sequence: CASSQDWTADYGYTF. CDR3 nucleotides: TGCGCCAGCAGCCAAGATTGGACAGCCGACTATGGCTACACCTTC.

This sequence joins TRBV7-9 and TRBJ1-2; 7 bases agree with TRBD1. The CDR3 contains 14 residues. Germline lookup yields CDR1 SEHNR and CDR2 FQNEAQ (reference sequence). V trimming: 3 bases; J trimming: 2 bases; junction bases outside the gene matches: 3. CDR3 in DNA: TGTGCCAGCAGCTTCAGGACAGGCAACTATGGCTACACCTTC. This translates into CASSFRTGNYGYTF.

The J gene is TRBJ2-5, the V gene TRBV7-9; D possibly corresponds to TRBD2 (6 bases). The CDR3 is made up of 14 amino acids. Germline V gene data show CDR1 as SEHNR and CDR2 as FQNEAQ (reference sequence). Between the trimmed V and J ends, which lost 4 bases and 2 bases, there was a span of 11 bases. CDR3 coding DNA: TGTGCCAGCAGCTGGGACGGAGGGCAAGAGACCCAGTACTTC. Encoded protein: CASSWDGGQETQYF.

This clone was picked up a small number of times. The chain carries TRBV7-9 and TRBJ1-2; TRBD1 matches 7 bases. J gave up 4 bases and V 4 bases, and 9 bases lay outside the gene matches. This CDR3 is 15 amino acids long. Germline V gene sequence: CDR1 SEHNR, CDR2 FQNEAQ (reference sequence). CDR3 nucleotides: TGTGCCAGCAGCTCCCCTATTCGACAGGGCTATGGCTACACCTTC. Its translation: CASSSPIRQGYGYTF.

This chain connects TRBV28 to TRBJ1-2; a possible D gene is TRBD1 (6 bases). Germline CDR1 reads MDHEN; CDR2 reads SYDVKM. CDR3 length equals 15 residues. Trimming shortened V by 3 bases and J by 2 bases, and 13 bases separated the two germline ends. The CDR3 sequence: CASSFGGARNYGYTF. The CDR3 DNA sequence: TGTGCCAGCAGTTTTGGGGGGGCGCGGAACTATGGCTACACCTTC.

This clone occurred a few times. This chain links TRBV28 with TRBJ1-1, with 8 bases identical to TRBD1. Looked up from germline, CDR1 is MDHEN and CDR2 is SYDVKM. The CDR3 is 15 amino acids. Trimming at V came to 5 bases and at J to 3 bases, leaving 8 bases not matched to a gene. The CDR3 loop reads CASSPGQGPDTEAFF. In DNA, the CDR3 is TGTGCCAGCAGTCCCGGACAGGGCCCGGACACTGAAGCTTTCTTT.